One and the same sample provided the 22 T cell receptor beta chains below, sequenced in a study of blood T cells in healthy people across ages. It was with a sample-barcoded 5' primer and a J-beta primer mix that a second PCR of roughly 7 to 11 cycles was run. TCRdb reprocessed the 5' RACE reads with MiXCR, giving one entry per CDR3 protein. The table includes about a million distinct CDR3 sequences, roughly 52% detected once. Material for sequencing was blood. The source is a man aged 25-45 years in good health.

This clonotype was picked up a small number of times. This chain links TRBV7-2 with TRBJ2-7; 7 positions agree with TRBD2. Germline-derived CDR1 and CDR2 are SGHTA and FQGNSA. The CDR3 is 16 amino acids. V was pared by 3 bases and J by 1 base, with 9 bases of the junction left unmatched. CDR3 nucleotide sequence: TGTGCCAGCAGCTTCTTGTCTAGCGGAGGTTCCTACGAGCAGTACTTC. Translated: CASSFLSSGGSYEQYF.

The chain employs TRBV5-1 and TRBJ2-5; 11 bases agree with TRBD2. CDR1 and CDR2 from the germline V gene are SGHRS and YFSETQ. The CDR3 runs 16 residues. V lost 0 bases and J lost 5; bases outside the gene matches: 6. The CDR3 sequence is CASSLGLAGNLETQYF. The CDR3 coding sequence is TGCGCCAGCAGCTTGGGACTAGCGGGGAACCTGGAGACCCAGTACTTC.

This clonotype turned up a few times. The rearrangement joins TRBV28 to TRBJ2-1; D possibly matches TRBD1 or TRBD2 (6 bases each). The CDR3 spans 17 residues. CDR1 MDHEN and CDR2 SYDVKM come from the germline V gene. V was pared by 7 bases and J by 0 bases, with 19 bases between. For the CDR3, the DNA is TGTGCCAGCACCGGGGGACTGGGACAAAGCTCCTACAATGAGCAGTTCTTC. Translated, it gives CASTGGLGQSSYNEQFF.

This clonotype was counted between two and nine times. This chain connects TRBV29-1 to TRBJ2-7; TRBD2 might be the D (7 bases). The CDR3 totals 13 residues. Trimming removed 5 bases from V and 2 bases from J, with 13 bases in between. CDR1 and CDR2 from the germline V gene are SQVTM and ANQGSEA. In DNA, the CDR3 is TGCAGCGTTCAGGGGAGGGAAACCTACGAGCAGTACTTC. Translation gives CSVQGRETYEQYF.

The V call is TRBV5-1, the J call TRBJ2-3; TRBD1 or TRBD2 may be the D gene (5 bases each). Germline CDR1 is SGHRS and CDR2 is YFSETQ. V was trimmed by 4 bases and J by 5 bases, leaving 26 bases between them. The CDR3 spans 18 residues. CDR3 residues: CASSPLVPGRATEDTQYF. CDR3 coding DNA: TGCGCCAGCAGCCCACTCGTTCCGGGACGAGCAACGGAAGATACGCAGTATTTT. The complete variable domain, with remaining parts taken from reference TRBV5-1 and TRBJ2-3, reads KAGVTQTPRYLIKTRGQQVTLSCSPISGHRSVSWYQQTPGQGLQFLFEYFSETQRNKGNFPGRFSGRQFSNSRSEMNVSTLELGDSALYLCASSPLVPGRATEDTQYFGPGTRLTVL.

The CDR3: CASRHRAMNTEAFF. DNA of the CDR3: TGTGCCAGCAGACATAGAGCCATGAACACTGAAGCTTTCTTT. This rearrangement joins TRBV28 to TRBJ1-1; D ambiguous. Trimming took off 6 bases at V and 0 bases at J, with 11 bases between the two ends. Germline CDR1 MDHEN, CDR2 SYDVKM. This CDR3 spans 14 amino acids.

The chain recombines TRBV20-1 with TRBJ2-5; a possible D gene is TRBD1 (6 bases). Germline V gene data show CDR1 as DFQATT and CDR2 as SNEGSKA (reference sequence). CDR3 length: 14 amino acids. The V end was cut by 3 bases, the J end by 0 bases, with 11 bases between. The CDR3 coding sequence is TGCAGTGCTAGTAAAGACAGGAACCAAGAGACCCAGTACTTC. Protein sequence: CSASKDRNQETQYF.

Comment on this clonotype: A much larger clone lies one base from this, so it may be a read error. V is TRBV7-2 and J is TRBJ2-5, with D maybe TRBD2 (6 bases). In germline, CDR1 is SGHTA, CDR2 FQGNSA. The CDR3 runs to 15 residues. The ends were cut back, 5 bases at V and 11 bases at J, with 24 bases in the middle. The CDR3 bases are TGTGCCAGCAGCCGGGGGAGCTTCTCCTACAATGAGCAGTACTTC. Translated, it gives CASSRGSFSYNEQYF.

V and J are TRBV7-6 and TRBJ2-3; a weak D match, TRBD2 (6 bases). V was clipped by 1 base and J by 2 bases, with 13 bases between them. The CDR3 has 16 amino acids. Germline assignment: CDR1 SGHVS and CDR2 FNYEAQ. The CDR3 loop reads CASSLDWGVYTDTQYF. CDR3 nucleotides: TGTGCCAGCAGCTTAGATTGGGGGGTCTACACAGATACGCAGTATTTT. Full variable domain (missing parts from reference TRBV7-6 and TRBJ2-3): GAGVSQSPRYKVTKRGQDVALRCDPISGHVSLYWYRQALGQGPEFLTYFNYEAQQDKSGLPNDRFSAERPEGSISTLTIQRTEQRDSAMYRCASSLDWGVYTDTQYFGPGTRLTVL.

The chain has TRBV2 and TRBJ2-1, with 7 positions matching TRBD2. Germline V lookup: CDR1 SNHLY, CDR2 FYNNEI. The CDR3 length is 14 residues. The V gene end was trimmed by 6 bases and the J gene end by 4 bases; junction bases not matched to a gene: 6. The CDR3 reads CASRKGLTYNEQFF. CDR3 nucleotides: TGTGCCAGCAGGAAGGGACTAACTTACAATGAGCAGTTCTTC.

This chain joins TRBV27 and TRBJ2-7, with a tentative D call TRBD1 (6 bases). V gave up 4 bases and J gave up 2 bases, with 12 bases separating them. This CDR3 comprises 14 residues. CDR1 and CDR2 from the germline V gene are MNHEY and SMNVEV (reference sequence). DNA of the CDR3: TGTGCCAGCAGTTCGTCTGACAGGACCTACGAGCAGTACTTC. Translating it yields CASSSSDRTYEQYF.

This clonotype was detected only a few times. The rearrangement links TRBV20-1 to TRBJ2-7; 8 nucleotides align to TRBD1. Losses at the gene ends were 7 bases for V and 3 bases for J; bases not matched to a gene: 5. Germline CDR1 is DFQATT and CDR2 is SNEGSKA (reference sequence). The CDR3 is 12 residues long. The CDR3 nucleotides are TGCAGTGGAGGGGACAGGTTCTACGAGCAGTACTTC. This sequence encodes CSGGDRFYEQYF.

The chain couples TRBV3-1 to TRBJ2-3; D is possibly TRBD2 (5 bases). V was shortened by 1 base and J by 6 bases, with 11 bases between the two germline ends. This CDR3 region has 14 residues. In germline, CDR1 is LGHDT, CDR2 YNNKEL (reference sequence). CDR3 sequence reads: CASSQAGIRDTQYF. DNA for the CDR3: TGTGCCAGCAGCCAAGCGGGGATCAGGGATACGCAGTATTTT.

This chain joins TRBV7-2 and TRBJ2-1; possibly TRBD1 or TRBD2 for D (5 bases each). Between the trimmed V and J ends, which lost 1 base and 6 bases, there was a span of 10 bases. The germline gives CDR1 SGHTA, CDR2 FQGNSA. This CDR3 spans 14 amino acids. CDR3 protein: CASSLGGSSNEQFF. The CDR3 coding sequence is TGTGCCAGCAGCTTAGGGGGGAGCAGCAATGAGCAGTTCTTC.

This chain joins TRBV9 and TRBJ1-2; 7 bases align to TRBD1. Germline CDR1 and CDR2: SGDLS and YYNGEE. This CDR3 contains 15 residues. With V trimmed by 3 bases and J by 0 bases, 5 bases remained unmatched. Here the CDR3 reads CASSEAGQPNYGYTF. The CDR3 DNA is TGTGCCAGCAGCGAGGCGGGACAGCCTAACTATGGCTACACCTTC.

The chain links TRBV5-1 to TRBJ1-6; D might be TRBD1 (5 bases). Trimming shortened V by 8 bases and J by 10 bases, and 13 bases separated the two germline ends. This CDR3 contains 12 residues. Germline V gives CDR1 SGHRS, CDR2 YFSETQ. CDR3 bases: TGCGCCAGGGGGGTTACAAGCTCACCCCTCCACTTT. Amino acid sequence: CARGVTSSPLHF.

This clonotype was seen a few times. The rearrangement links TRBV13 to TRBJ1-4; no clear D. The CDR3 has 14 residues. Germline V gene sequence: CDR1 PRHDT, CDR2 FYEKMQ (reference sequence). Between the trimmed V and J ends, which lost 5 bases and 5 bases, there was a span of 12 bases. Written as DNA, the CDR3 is TGTGCCAGCAGCGCCCGCCAAATGAATGAAAAACTGTTTTTT. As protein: CASSARQMNEKLFF.

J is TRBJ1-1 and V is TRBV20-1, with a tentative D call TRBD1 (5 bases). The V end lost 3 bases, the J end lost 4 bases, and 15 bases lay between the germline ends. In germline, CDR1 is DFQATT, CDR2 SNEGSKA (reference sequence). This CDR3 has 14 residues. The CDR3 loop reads CSARRGGSVTEAFF. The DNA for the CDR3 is TGCAGTGCTAGGAGGGGAGGATCCGTCACTGAAGCTTTCTTT.

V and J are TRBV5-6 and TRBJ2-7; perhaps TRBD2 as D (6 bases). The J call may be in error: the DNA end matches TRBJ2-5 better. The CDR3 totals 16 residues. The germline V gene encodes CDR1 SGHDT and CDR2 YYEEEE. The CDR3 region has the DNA TGTGCCAGCAGCTGGAGTTCGGGACTGTTTCAAGAGACCCAGTACTTC. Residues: CASSWSSGLFQETQYF.

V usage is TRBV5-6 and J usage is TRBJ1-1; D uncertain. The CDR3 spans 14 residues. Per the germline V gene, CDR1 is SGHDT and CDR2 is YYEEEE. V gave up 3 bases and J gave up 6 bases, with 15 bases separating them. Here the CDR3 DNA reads TGTGCCAGCAGCTCCCAATGGGTGTTCGCTGAAGCTTTCTTT. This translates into CASSSQWVFAEAFF.

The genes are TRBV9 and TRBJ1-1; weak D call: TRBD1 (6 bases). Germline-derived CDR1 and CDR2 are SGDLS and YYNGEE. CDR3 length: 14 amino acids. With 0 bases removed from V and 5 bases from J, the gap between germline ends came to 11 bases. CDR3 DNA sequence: TGTGCCAGCAGCGTAGATGATAGGGGGACTGAAGCTTTCTTT. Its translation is CASSVDDRGTEAFF. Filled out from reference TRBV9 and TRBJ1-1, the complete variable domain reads DSGVTQTPKHLITATGQRVTLRCSPRSGDLSVYWYQQSLDQGLQFLIQYYNGEERAKGNILERFSAQQFPDLHSELNLSSLELGDSALYFCASSVDDRGTEAFFGQGTRLTVV.

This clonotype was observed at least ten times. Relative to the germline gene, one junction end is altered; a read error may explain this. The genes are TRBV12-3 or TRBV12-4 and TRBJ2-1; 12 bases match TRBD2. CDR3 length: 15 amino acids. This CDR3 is CASSQTSGGYNEQFF. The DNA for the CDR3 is TGCGCCAGCAGCCAGACTAGCGGGGGTTACAATGAGCAGTTCTTC.